One and the same sample provided the 9 T cell receptor beta chains below, sequenced in a study of cytomegalovirus exposure and HLA in healthy donors. PCR involved 60 Vbeta and 13 Jbeta primers. Generated by immunoSEQ multiplex PCR, the TCRdb table keeps only in-frame clones and is missing some. This repertoire shows 170,000 or so clones, 78% found once; its top ten account for 2.5% to 4%. What was sequenced was PBMCs. Receptors originate from a woman in her fifties or sixties in good health and CMV-seropositive.

This chain links TRBV7-2 with TRBJ1-4, with D uncertain. This CDR3 spans 14 amino acids. The germline V gene encodes CDR1 SGHTA and CDR2 FQGNSA. V lost 0 bases to trimming and J lost 7 bases, with 9 bases between them. The CDR3 region has the DNA TGTGCCAGCAGCTTAGCGCCGGTTTTTGAAAAACTGTTTTTT. Translating it yields CASSLAPVFEKLFF.

The J gene is TRBJ1-4, the V gene TRBV2; no clear D. CDR3 length: 15 amino acids. Per the germline V gene, CDR1 is SNHLY and CDR2 is FYNNEI. Trimming took 3 bases from V and 5 from J, leaving 13 bases between them. This chain's CDR3 is CASSDSPPRNEKLFF. As DNA, the CDR3 is TGTGCCAGCAGTGACAGTCCTCCTAGGAATGAAAAACTGTTTTTT.

The rearrangement links TRBV18 to TRBJ1-3; D remains ambiguous. This CDR3 is built from 16 residues. Germline assignment: CDR1 KGHSH and CDR2 LQKENI. Trimming cost V 3 bases and J 2 bases, with 14 bases left between them. The CDR3 protein is CASSPNRGGTGNTIYF. The CDR3 DNA reads TGTGCCAGCTCACCCAACCGAGGAGGAACTGGAAACACCATATATTTT.

This clone was recorded once. The chain has TRBV28 and TRBJ1-1; 9 bases are a match to TRBD1. The CDR3 has 15 residues. Germline loops: CDR1 MDHEN, CDR2 SYDVKM. Losses at the gene ends were 6 bases for V and 1 base for J; bases not matched to a gene: 6. CDR3 nucleotide sequence: TGTGCCAGCAGCACAGGGGGCAATAGGAACACTGAAGCTTTCTTT. This gives the protein CASSTGGNRNTEAFF. The full variable domain, its missing parts supplied by reference TRBV28 and TRBJ1-1, is DVKVTQSSRYLVKRTGEKVFLECVQDMDHENMFWYRQDPGLGLRLIYFSYDVKMKEKGDIPEGYSVSREKKERFSLILESASTNQTSMYLCASSTGGNRNTEAFFGQGTRLTVV.

This sequence joins TRBV5-5 and TRBJ1-5, with unresolved D. Trimming took off 0 bases at V and 0 bases at J, with 10 bases between the two ends. Germline CDR1 and CDR2: SGHKS and YYEKEE (reference sequence). The CDR3 length is 16 residues. The CDR3 region has the DNA TGTGCCAGCAGCTTGGATCTGAGATATAGCAATCAGCCCCAGCATTTT. As protein: CASSLDLRYSNQPQHF.

This clone was observed a handful of times. The chain recombines TRBV5-8 with TRBJ2-7, with TRBD2 matching over 10 bases. The trim removed 4 bases at V and 2 bases at J, leaving 9 bases unmatched. The germline V gene encodes CDR1 SGHTS and CDR2 YDEGEE. There are 16 residues in the CDR3. As DNA, the CDR3 is TGTGCCAGCAGCCAAGAATTCCTAGCGGGAGCCTACGAGCAGTACTTC. Translating gives CASSQEFLAGAYEQYF.

Of note for this clone: Other DNA sequences from this sample encode an identical CDR3 as well. This chain uses TRBV10-3 with TRBJ1-5; 8 bases match TRBD1. The V and J ends lost 5 bases and 3 bases, in that order; junction bases with no gene match: 6. The CDR3 contains 15 residues. The germline V gene has CDR1 ENHRY and CDR2 SYGVKD. Here the CDR3 DNA reads TGTGCCATCAGTCCAGGACAGGGTCACAATCAGCCCCAGCATTTT. Its translation is CAISPGQGHNQPQHF.

The chain has TRBV7-3 and TRBJ2-3; TRBD1 is a possible D gene (6 bases). Trimming removed 5 bases at V and 8 bases at J, with 11 bases between. The germline V gene encodes CDR1 SGHTA and CDR2 FQGTGA. The CDR3 runs to 12 residues. CDR3 sequence: CASSLLGGTQYF. The CDR3 DNA reads as TGTGCCAGCAGCCTATTAGGGGGTACGCAGTATTTT.

The CDR3 region has the DNA TGTGCCAGCAGCTTAGCTAGTTGGAGCTCCTACAATGAGCAGTTCTTC. Amino acids: CASSLASWSSYNEQFF. The genes are TRBV7-2 and TRBJ2-1; D is ambiguous. This CDR3 spans 16 amino acids. Trimming stripped 0 bases from V and 0 bases from J, with 9 bases between. The germline V gene has CDR1 SGHTA and CDR2 FQGNSA.